The clone carrying this TCR beta chain occurred many times. Its antigen is unidentified. TCRdb fed the reads into MiXCR, producing one record per CDR3 protein. The sample lists some 500,000 distinct CDR3 sequences; about 33% were seen once. The data were taken from a study of T cell repertoires in cytomegalovirus infection. Germline lookup yields CDR1 MNHNS and CDR2 SASEGT. This CDR3 is 15 amino acids long. The germline V and J ends were trimmed by 6 bases and 0 bases, with 15 bases remaining between them. The sequenced sample was cultured PBMCs, obtained from culture after CMV antigen stimulation. This TCR was recovered from a human donor in good health (CMV status not recorded). Some clones in this sample may be carry-over from other donors' samples. This chain uses TRBV6-1 with TRBJ2-7; D may be TRBD1 (6 bases). CDR3 DNA sequence: TGTGCCAGCAGCCCGACAGGCCCCAGCTCCTACGAGCAGTACTTC. Encoded protein: CASSPTGPSSYEQYF.